The next 20 T cell receptor beta chains were all read from a single sample in a study of TIL therapy for anti-PD-1-resistant metastatic lung cancer. This was the immunoSEQ v3 assay. The protocol was immunoSEQ multiplex PCR, while the TCRdb copy is restricted to in-frame clones and leaves out a portion. The repertoire holds about 100,000 clones, about two thirds seen once, with 11% in the top ten. Time point indicated: pre-treatment sample, taken before nivolumab and TIL therapy. Pleural nodules or supraclavicular lymph nodes made up most of the excised metastases sampled. Material: tumor tissue, obtained at baseline. The receptors were sampled from a person aged 30 to 80 with non-small cell lung cancer.

This clone was detected only a few times. This chain links TRBV18 with TRBJ1-5, with TRBD1 as a possible D gene (5 bases). The V and J ends lost 5 bases and 5 bases respectively, with 10 bases between them. This CDR3 has 13 residues. Germline CDR1 and CDR2: KGHSH and LQKENI. The CDR3 reads CASSGMGDQPQHF. In nucleotides, the CDR3 is TGTGCCAGCTCAGGAATGGGGGATCAGCCCCAGCATTTT.

This clone was observed a handful of times. The chain is built from TRBV12-5 and TRBJ2-3; unclear D gene. Germline assignment: CDR1 LGHNT and CDR2 FRNRAP. Deletions cut 3 bases from V and 2 bases from J, with 12 bases between. The CDR3 totals 15 residues. For the CDR3, the DNA is TGTGCTAGTGGTTTCGGCGGAAACCCCACAGATACGCAGTATTTT. This encodes CASGFGGNPTDTQYF.

The DNA of the CDR3 is TGTGCCAGCAGCGTAACGACGGTGGGGTACGAGCAGTACTTC. Translating gives CASSVTTVGYEQYF. The gene calls are TRBV9 and TRBJ2-7; D call uncertain. The CDR3 runs to 14 residues. Per germline, CDR1 SGDLS and CDR2 YYNGEE. V was pared by 1 base and J by 4 bases, with 12 bases between.

This clone has only a few counts. V gene TRBV7-9 combines with J gene TRBJ1-2; no clear D gene. The CDR3 extends over 15 amino acids. Trimming removed 2 bases from V and 0 bases from J, with 10 bases in between. The V gene's germline CDR1 is SEHNR and CDR2 FQNEAQ (reference sequence). This chain's CDR3 is CASSLRLAPNYGYTF. CDR3 DNA sequence: TGTGCCAGCAGCTTAAGATTAGCGCCTAACTATGGCTACACCTTC. The full variable domain, rest sourced from reference TRBV7-9 and TRBJ1-2, is DTGVSQNPRHKITKRGQNVTFRCDPISEHNRLYWYRQTLGQGPEFLTYFQNEAQLEKSRLLSDRFSAERPKGSFSTLEIQRTEQGDSAMYLCASSLRLAPNYGYTFGSGTRLTVV.

The chain couples TRBV19 to TRBJ2-6, with D possibly being TRBD1 or TRBD2 (5 bases each). Germline CDR1 is LNHDA and CDR2 is SQIVND (reference sequence). This CDR3 is 16 amino acids long. V dropped 5 bases and J dropped 1 base, with 12 bases sitting between them. CDR3 sequence reads: CASSRGAASGANVLTF. The CDR3 coding sequence is TGTGCCAGTAGTCGGGGCGCAGCGTCTGGGGCCAACGTCCTGACTTTC.

The rearrangement joins TRBV19 to TRBJ1-5; D remains unclear. There are 13 residues in the CDR3. Trimming left V 6 bases short and J 4 bases short, with 10 bases between. CDR1 LNHDA and CDR2 SQIVND come from the germline V gene (reference sequence). The CDR3, as DNA: TGTGCCAGTAGCGTACACCTTAATCAGCCCCAGCATTTT. This codes for CASSVHLNQPQHF.

This rearrangement joins TRBV4-3 to TRBJ2-7, with TRBD1 matching over 7 bases. The CDR3 spans 13 residues. Germline CDR1 reads LGHNA; CDR2 reads YSLEER. The ends lost 3 bases at V and 6 bases at J; junction bases unmatched: 5. CDR3 loop: CASSQGQPCEQYF. CDR3 nucleotide sequence: TGCGCCAGCAGCCAGGGACAGCCTTGCGAGCAGTACTTC.

This clone occurred a few times. V gene TRBV7-3 combines with J gene TRBJ1-1; D might be TRBD1 (5 bases). CDR1 is SGHTA and CDR2 is FQGTGA in the germline V gene. The CDR3 runs 14 residues. The germline V and J ends were trimmed by 5 bases and 1 base, with 11 bases remaining between them. This chain's CDR3 is CASSPHGGNTEAFF. DNA of the CDR3: TGTGCCAGCAGCCCCCATGGGGGGAACACTGAAGCTTTCTTT.

A single count supports this clone. This chain's CDR3 is CASSLNGETQYF. Written as DNA, the CDR3 is TGTGCCAGCAGTCTAAACGGAGAGACCCAGTACTTC. The chain links TRBV27 to TRBJ2-5; unclear D gene. V lost 5 bases, J lost 4 bases, and 8 bases lay in between. CDR3 length equals 12 residues. CDR1 and CDR2 from the germline V gene are MNHEY and SMNVEV (reference sequence).

This chain links TRBV18 with TRBJ2-2; 8 bases are shared with TRBD1. Germline assignment: CDR1 KGHSH and CDR2 LQKENI. Unmatched junction bases numbered 4, after V lost 6 bases and J lost 7 bases. CDR3 length: 13 amino acids. The CDR3 bases are TGTGCCAGCTCCACGACAGGGGACGGGGAGCTGTTTTTT. Translated, it gives CASSTTGDGELFF.

The chain couples TRBV4-2 to TRBJ1-4; maybe TRBD1 (6 bases). CDR1 LGHNA and CDR2 YNFKEQ come from the germline V gene. Deletions cut 0 bases from V and 2 bases from J, with 7 bases between. The CDR3 sequence is 15 residues long. The DNA of the CDR3 is TGTGCCAGCAGCCAAGAAACAGGGACTAATGAAAAACTGTTTTTT. Translation: CASSQETGTNEKLFF.

This clone was observed a few times. V usage is TRBV4-3 and J usage is TRBJ2-1, with a tentative D call TRBD2 (6 bases). Per the germline V gene, CDR1 is LGHNA and CDR2 is YSLEER. V was shortened by 0 bases and J by 3 bases, with 15 bases between the two germline ends. The CDR3 covers 17 residues. The CDR3: CASSQDAGGNNYNEQFF. The CDR3 DNA reads TGCGCCAGCAGCCAAGATGCGGGCGGGAATAACTACAATGAGCAGTTCTTC.

The chain is built from TRBV24-1 and TRBJ2-2; D not resolved. Between the trimmed V and J ends, which lost 5 bases and 3 bases, there was a span of 6 bases. Germline CDR1 is KGHDR and CDR2 is SFDVKD. CDR3 length: 13 residues. DNA of the CDR3: TGTGCCACCAGTGCACAGTACACCGGGGAGCTGTTTTTT. Amino acids: CATSAQYTGELFF.

The chain couples TRBV29-1 to TRBJ2-2, with a tentative D call TRBD1 (6 bases). The V end lost 4 bases, the J end lost 4 bases, and 16 bases lay between the germline ends. Germline CDR1 reads SQVTM; CDR2 reads ANQGSEA. The CDR3 has 15 residues. CDR3 region: CSVGFWGQPTGELFF. CDR3 coding DNA: TGCAGCGTTGGATTTTGGGGACAACCCACCGGGGAGCTGTTTTTT.

This clone was recorded a few times. The V and J genes are TRBV28 and TRBJ1-5; D is possibly TRBD1 (6 bases). CDR1 and CDR2 (germline): MDHEN, SYDVKM. There are 16 residues in the CDR3. The germline V and J ends were trimmed by 3 bases and 5 bases, with 17 bases remaining between them. The CDR3 nucleotides read TGTGCCAGCAGTTTCACGGCCACAGGGTGGGATCAGCCCCAGCATTTT. Translation gives CASSFTATGWDQPQHF.

The J gene is TRBJ2-7, the V gene TRBV11-2; D possibly corresponds to TRBD2 (6 bases). V was trimmed by 1 base and J by 2 bases, leaving 12 bases between them. This CDR3 contains 15 residues. Per the germline V gene, CDR1 is SGHAT and CDR2 is FQNNGV. CDR3 in amino acids: CASSLVGGEPYEQYF. In nucleotides, the CDR3 is TGTGCCAGCAGCTTAGTGGGGGGAGAGCCCTACGAGCAGTACTTC.

The CDR3 sequence: CASSLRRTGGGEQYF. The CDR3 DNA is TGTGCCAGCAGTTTAAGAAGGACAGGGGGCGGTGAGCAGTACTTC. This chain uses TRBV28 with TRBJ2-7; 11 nucleotides agree with TRBD1. Germline V gene lookup returns CDR1 MDHEN and CDR2 SYDVKM. The length of the CDR3 is 15 residues. With 2 bases clipped from V and 7 bases from J, the junction kept 7 bases outside the gene matches.

This clone was detected once. V usage is TRBV11-2 and J usage is TRBJ1-5, with D perhaps TRBD1 (5 bases). This CDR3 comprises 14 residues. The V gene lost 6 bases and the J gene lost 1 base, with 10 bases spanning the gap. Per germline, CDR1 SGHAT and CDR2 FQNNGV. CDR3 amino acids: CASSSGRSNQPQHF. Written as DNA, the CDR3 is TGTGCCAGCAGTTCGGGACGGAGCAATCAGCCCCAGCATTTT.

This clone was recorded a few times. V and J are TRBV3-1 (or the pseudogene TRBV3-2) and TRBJ2-7; possible D gene TRBD1, 6 bases. Trimming took off 0 bases at V and 10 bases at J, with 16 bases between the two ends. The length of the CDR3 is 14 residues. Per the germline V gene, CDR1 is LGHDT and CDR2 is YNNKEL (reference sequence). The CDR3 coding sequence is TGTGCCAGCAGCCAAGAGCCCTTAACAGGGTTCCAGTACTTC. Its protein product is CASSQEPLTGFQYF.

The table lists this clone with many counts. The rearrangement joins TRBV9 to TRBJ2-7; D tentatively reads TRBD1 or TRBD2 (6 bases each). The ends were cut back, 4 bases at V and 5 bases at J, with 10 bases in the middle. The CDR3 is 12 amino acids. Germline-derived CDR1 and CDR2 are SGDLS and YYNGEE. The CDR3 loop reads CASSPGGHEQYF. The CDR3 DNA follows: TGTGCCAGCAGCCCTGGGGGGCACGAGCAGTACTTC. Full variable domain (outside the CDR3, taken from reference TRBV9 and TRBJ2-7): DSGVTQTPKHLITATGQRVTLRCSPRSGDLSVYWYQQSLDQGLQFLIQYYNGEERAKGNILERFSAQQFPDLHSELNLSSLELGDSALYFCASSPGGHEQYFGPGTRLTVT.